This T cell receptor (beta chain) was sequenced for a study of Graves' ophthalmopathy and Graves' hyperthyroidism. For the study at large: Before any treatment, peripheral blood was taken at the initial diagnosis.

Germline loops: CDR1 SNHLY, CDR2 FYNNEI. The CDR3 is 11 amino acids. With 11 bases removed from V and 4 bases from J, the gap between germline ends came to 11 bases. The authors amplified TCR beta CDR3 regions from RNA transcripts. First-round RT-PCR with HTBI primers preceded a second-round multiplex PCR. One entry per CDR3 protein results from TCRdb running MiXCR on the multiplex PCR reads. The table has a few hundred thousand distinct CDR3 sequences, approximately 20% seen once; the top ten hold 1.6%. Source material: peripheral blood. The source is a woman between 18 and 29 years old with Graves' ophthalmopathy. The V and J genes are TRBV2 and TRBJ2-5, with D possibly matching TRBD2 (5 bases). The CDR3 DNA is TGTGCCGGTCGTCGGGGAGAGACCCAGTACTTC. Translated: CAGRRGETQYF.